The subject of this entry is one TCR beta chain. These data originate in a study of blood T cell repertoires in COVID-19. Across the study: Sample material is recorded as cDNA or gDNA derived from T cells, B-cell-depleted T cells, or PBMCs.

The authors' processing: Estimation of nucleated cell counts relied on the amplification of reference gene primers. This table comes from immunoSEQ multiplex PCR, and its TCRdb copy is limited to in-frame clones, with some not included. V and J calls and clone size come straight from that table; D and trimming were deduced from the DNA. Of roughly 330,000 clones in the sample, 70% to 90% were seen once. With V trimmed by 3 bases and J by 0 bases, 6 bases remained unmatched. Germline-derived CDR1 and CDR2 are LNHDA and SQIVND (reference sequence). This CDR3 region has 16 residues. The sequencing input was peripheral blood. This rearrangement joins TRBV19 to TRBJ2-7; 9 nucleotides align to TRBD1. This clonotype originated in a woman aged 45-65 years with active or convalescent COVID-19. CDR3 residues: CASSIGQGIASYEQYF. In DNA, the CDR3 is TGTGCCAGTAGTATTGGACAGGGGATTGCCTCCTACGAGCAGTACTTC.